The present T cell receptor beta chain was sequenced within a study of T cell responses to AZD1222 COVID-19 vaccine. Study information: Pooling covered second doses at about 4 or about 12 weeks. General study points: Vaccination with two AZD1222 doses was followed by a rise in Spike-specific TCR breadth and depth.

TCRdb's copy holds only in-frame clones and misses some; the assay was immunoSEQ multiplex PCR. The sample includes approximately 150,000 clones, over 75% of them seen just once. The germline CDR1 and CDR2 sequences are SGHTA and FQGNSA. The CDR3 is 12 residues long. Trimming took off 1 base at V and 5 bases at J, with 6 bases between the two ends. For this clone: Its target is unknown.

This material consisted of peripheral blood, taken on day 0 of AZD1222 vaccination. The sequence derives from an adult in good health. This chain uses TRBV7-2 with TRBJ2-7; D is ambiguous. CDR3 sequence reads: CASSLVVDEQYF. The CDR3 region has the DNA TGTGCCAGCAGCTTAGTGGTTGACGAGCAGTACTTC.